Reported below is one TCR beta chain. The source of the sample is a study of blood T cell repertoires in COVID-19. Study overall: Recovery among Cohort 3 donors was established by two negative PCRs, clearance, or symptom resolution.

Profiled with immunoSEQ multiplex PCR; TCRdb holds only in-frame clones, not every one. The sample has over 250,000 clones, around nine tenths seen once; the top ten hold 2% to 2.5%. The germline gives CDR1 MDHEN, CDR2 SYDVKM. The CDR3 length is 14 residues. With 6 bases clipped from V and 1 base from J, the junction kept 1 base outside the gene matches. This TCR was recovered from a woman aged 60-70 years in a cohort exposed to, infected with or recovered from COVID-19 (not recorded which). V usage is TRBV28 and J usage is TRBJ1-2, with 11 bases matching TRBD1. The sequenced material came from PBMCs or T cells enriched from blood (not recorded which). CDR3 sequence: CASRGQGVNYGYTF. DNA for the CDR3: TGTGCCAGCAGGGGACAGGGGGTTAACTATGGCTACACCTTC.